A selection of T cell receptor beta chains follows, all from one sample in a study of blood T cell repertoires in COVID-19. The method was immunoSEQ multiplex PCR; TCRdb's version includes in-frame clones alone and lacks a portion of them. This table holds under 200,000 clones, around 83% found once. Sequencing input: peripheral blood. Source of these receptors: a woman aged 60-75 years with COVID-19, enrolled during active disease. Both conserved end residues are part of each CDR3. A D gene is named only where the DNA matches it firmly. A clone size is listed for some rows: how often the clone was seen (once, few, many), or a class if it is expanded.

clone size | D gene | J gene | V gene | CDR3 protein | CDR3 DNA
- | - | TRBJ2-1 | TRBV12-3/TRBV12-4 | CASRILQGNEQFF | TGTGCCAGCAGGATCTTACAGGGCAATGAGCAGTTCTTC
- | - | TRBJ2-1 | TRBV5-4 | CAILTLRDEQFF | TGTGCCATCCTGACACTTAGAGATGAGCAGTTCTTC
- | TRBD1 | TRBJ2-7 | TRBV19 | CASSNQGGFSYEQYF | TGTGCCAGTAGTAACCAAGGGGGCTTCTCCTACGAGCAGTACTTC
once | - | TRBJ1-2 | TRBV11-1 | CASTPMRNYGYTF | TGTGCCAGCACCCCGATGAGGAACTATGGCTACACCTTC
- | - | TRBJ1-3 | TRBV19 | CASTIGDWLSGNTIYF | TGTGCCAGTACCATCGGGGACTGGCTCTCTGGAAACACCATATATTTT
- | TRBD2 | TRBJ2-5 | TRBV3-1/TRBV3-2 | CASSQESSGGTKTQYF | TGTGCCAGCAGCCAAGAATCGTCGGGAGGGACGAAGACCCAGTACTTC
once | TRBD1 | TRBJ1-2 | TRBV6-5 | CASSSGTANYGYTF | TGTGCCAGCAGTTCAGGGACAGCTAACTATGGCTACACCTTC
few | TRBD1 | TRBJ1-4 | TRBV18 | CASSARTGVNEKLFF | TGTGCCAGCTCAGCTCGGACAGGGGTTAATGAAAAACTGTTTTTT
once | - | TRBJ1-1 | TRBV10-3 | CAISGGGNTEAFF | TGTGCCATCAGTGGGGGCGGGAACACTGAAGCTTTCTTT
- | - | TRBJ1-2 | TRBV27 | CASSTQGHGNYGYTF | TGTGCCAGCAGTACTCAGGGCCACGGTAACTATGGCTACACCTTC
- | - | TRBJ1-4 | TRBV5-5 | CASSFLNEKLFF | TGTGCCAGCAGCTTTCTTAATGAAAAACTGTTTTTT
- | TRBD1 | TRBJ1-4 | TRBV3-1/TRBV3-2 | CASRRTGGVSTNEKLFF | TGTGCCAGCAGACGTACAGGGGGCGTATCAACTAATGAAAAACTGTTTTTT
- | - | TRBJ2-1 | TRBV28 | CASSPYLDNEQFF | TGTGCCAGCAGTCCTTACCTAGATAATGAGCAGTTCTTC
- | TRBD2 | TRBJ2-6 | TRBV6-6 | CASSPPVGGGVSGANVLTF | TGTGCCAGCAGTCCCCCCGTCGGCGGGGGGGTCTCTGGGGCCAACGTCCTGACTTTC
- | - | TRBJ1-1 | TRBV6-5 | CASNTGRGVGTEAFF | TGTGCCAGCAATACCGGGCGGGGGGTAGGCACTGAAGCTTTCTTT
- | - | TRBJ1-2 | TRBV19 | CASSIPSRGEGNYGYTF | TGTGCCAGTAGTATACCCTCCAGGGGAGAGGGGAACTATGGCTACACCTTC
- | - | TRBJ2-1 | TRBV7-3 | CASSLTSNAYNEQFF | TGTGCCAGCAGCTTAACTTCTAACGCCTACAATGAGCAGTTCTTC
few | TRBD2 | TRBJ2-1 | TRBV5-1 | CASSGGLAGVYNEQFF | TGCGCCAGCAGCGGGGGACTAGCGGGGGTCTACAATGAGCAGTTCTTC
- | - | TRBJ1-2 | TRBV6-5 | CASSYRLGTNYGYTF | TGTGCCAGCAGTTACAGACTCGGGACAAACTATGGCTACACCTTC
- | TRBD1 | TRBJ1-4 | TRBV10-3 | CAISPGQGRVGEKLFF | TGTGCCATCAGCCCGGGACAGGGACGTGTGGGTGAAAAACTGTTTTTT
few | - | TRBJ1-1 | TRBV3-1/TRBV3-2 | CASSPRTVNTEAFF | TGTGCCAGCAGCCCCCGGACAGTGAACACTGAAGCTTTCTTT
- | TRBD1 | TRBJ2-2 | TRBV3-1/TRBV3-2 | CASSLGQGRRLFF | TGTGCCAGCAGCCTCGGACAGGGGCGGAGGCTGTTTTTT
once | TRBD1 | TRBJ1-1 | TRBV30 | CAWVSGQGTHTEAFF | TGTGCCTGGGTCTCCGGACAGGGGACACACACTGAAGCTTTCTTT
- | - | TRBJ1-3 | TRBV5-1 | CASSPPGQGGNTIYF | TGCGCCAGCAGCCCACCCGGCCAGGGAGGAAACACCATATATTTT
- | - | TRBJ2-4 | TRBV27 | CASTRSGIQYF | TGTGCCAGCACTCGCAGCGGCATTCAGTACTTC
- | TRBD2 | TRBJ2-7 | TRBV3-1/TRBV3-2 | CASRSSGTSWVEQYF | TGTGCCAGCAGGTCCTCCGGGACTAGCTGGGTCGAGCAGTACTTC